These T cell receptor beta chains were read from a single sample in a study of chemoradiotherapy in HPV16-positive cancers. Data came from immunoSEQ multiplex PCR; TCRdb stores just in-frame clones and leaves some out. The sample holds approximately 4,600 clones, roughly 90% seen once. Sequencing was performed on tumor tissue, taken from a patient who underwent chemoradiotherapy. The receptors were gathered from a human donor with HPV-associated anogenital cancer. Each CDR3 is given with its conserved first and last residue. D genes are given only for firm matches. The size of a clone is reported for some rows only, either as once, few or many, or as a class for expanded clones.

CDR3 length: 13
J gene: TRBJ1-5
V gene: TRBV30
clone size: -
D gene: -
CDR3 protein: CAWSGSYDQPQHF
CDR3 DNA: TGTGCCTGGAGTGGGTCCTATGATCAGCCCCAGCATTTT

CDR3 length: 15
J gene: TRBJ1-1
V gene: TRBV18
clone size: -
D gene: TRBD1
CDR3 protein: CASSPATGGFTEAFF
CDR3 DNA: TGTGCCAGCTCACCTGCGACAGGGGGCTTCACTGAAGCTTTCTTT

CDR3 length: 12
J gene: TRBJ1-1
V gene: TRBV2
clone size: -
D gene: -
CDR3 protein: CASSQDLTEAFF
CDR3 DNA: TGTGCCAGCAGTCAGGACCTAACTGAAGCTTTCTTT

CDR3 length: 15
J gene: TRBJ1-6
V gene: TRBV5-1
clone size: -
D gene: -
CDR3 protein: CASSLEGAYNSPLHF
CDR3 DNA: TGCGCCAGCAGCTTGGAGGGGGCCTATAATTCACCCCTCCACTTT

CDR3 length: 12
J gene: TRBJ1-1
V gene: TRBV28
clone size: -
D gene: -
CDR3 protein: CASRALITEAFF
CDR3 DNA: TGTGCCAGCAGGGCCCTCATCACTGAAGCTTTCTTT

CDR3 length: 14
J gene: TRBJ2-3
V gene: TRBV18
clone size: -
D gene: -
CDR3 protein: CASSGQIDTDTQYF
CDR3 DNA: TGTGCCAGCTCTGGACAAATTGACACAGATACGCAGTATTTT

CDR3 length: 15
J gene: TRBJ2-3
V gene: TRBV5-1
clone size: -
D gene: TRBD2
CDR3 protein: CASSLLSGSSDTQYF
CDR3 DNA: TGCGCCAGCAGCTTGCTTAGCGGGAGCTCAGATACGCAGTATTTT

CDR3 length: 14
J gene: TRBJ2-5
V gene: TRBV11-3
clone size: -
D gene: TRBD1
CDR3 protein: CASSRQGDRETQYF
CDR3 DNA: TGTGCCAGCAGTCGACAGGGAGACAGGGAGACCCAGTACTTC

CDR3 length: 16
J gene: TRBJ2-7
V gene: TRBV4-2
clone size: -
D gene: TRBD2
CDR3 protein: CASSQRLAGEFYEQYF
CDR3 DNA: TGTGCCAGCAGCCAGCGACTAGCGGGAGAGTTCTACGAGCAGTACTTC

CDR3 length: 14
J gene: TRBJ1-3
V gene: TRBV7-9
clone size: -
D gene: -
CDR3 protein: CASSLSIVGNTIYF
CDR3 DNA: TGTGCCAGCAGCTTATCGATAGTTGGAAACACCATATATTTT

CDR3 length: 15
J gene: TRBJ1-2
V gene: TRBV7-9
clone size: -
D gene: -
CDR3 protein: CASSVSTGSHYGYTF
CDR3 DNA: TGTGCCAGCAGCGTGTCGACAGGTTCCCACTATGGCTACACCTTC

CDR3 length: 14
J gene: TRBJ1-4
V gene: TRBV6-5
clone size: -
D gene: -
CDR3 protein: CASSTGLLGEKLFF
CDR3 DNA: TGTGCCAGCAGTACGGGACTCCTAGGGGAAAAACTGTTTTTT

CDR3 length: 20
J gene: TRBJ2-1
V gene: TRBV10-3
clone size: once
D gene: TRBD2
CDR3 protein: CAISEPRTSGGAITGNEQFF
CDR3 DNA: TGTGCCATCAGTGAACCAAGGACTAGCGGGGGGGCAATAACTGGGAATGAGCAGTTCTTC

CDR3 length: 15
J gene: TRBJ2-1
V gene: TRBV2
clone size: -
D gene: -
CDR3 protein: CASRDEEVSDNEQFF
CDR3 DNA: TGTGCCAGCAGGGATGAGGAGGTCTCCGACAATGAGCAGTTCTTC

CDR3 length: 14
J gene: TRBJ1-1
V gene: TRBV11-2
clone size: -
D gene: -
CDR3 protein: CASSLDRRGTEAFF
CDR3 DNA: TGTGCCAGCAGCTTAGATCGAAGGGGCACTGAAGCTTTCTTT

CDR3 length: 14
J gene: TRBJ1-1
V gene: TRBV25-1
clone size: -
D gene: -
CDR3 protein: CASSGNRARTEAFF
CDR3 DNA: TGTGCCAGCAGTGGCAACAGGGCCCGGACTGAAGCTTTCTTT

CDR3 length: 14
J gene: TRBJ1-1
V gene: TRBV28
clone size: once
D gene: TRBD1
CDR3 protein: CASSGQAKNTEAFF
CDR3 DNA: TGTGCCAGCAGTGGACAGGCGAAGAACACTGAAGCTTTCTTT

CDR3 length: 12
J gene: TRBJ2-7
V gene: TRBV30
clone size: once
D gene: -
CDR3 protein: CALAGSGYEQYF
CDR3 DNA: TGTGCCCTCGCTGGGAGTGGGTACGAGCAGTACTTC

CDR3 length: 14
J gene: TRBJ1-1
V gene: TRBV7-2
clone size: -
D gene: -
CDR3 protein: CASSPARMGTEAFF
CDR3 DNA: TGTGCCAGCAGCCCCGCTCGGATGGGCACTGAAGCTTTCTTT

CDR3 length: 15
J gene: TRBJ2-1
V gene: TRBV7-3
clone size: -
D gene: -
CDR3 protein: CASSLTGTTSNEQFF
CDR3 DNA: TGTGCCAGCAGCTTAACCGGGACAACGAGCAATGAGCAGTTCTTC

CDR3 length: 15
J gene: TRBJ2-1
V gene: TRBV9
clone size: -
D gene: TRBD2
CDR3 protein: CASSVSGRVGNEQFF
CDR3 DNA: TGTGCCAGCAGCGTCAGCGGGAGAGTTGGCAATGAGCAGTTCTTC

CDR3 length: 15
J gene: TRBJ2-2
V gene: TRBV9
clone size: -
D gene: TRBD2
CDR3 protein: CASSAGTSLSGELFF
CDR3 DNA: TGTGCCAGCAGCGCCGGGACTAGCTTGTCCGGGGAGCTGTTTTTT

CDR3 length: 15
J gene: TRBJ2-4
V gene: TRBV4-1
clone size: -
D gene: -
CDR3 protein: CASSRSEGVTNIQYF
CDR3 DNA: TGCGCCAGCAGCCGTTCAGAAGGGGTCACAAACATTCAGTACTTC

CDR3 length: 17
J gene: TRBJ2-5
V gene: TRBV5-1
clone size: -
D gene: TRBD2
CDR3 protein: CASSWVFVAGEVETQYF
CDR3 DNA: TGCGCCAGCAGCTGGGTATTCGTAGCGGGAGAAGTAGAGACCCAGTACTTC

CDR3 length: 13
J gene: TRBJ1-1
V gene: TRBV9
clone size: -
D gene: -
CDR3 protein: CASSSGGNTEAFF
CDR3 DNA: TGTGCCAGCAGCTCCGGGGGGAACACTGAAGCTTTCTTT

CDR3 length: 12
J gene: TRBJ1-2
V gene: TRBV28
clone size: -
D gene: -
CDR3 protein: CASSLHRYGYTF
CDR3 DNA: TGTGCCAGCAGCCTACACCGCTATGGCTACACCTTC

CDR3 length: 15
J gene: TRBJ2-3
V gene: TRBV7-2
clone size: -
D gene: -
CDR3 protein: CASSWTRGGTDTQYF
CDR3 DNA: TGTGCCAGCAGCTGGACTAGAGGGGGAACAGATACGCAGTATTTT

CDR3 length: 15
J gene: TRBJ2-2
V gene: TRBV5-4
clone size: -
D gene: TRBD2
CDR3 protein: CASSLRREGRGELFF
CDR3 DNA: TGTGCCAGCAGCTTGAGGCGGGAGGGCCGCGGGGAGCTGTTTTTT

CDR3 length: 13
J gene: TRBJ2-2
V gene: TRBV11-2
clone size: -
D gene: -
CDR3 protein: CASSPTTTGELFF
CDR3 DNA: TGTGCCAGCAGCCCGACTACGACCGGGGAGCTGTTTTTT

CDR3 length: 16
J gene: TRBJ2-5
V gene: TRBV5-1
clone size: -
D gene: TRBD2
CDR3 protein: CASSLALAGYQETQYF
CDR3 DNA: TGCGCCAGCAGCTTGGCGCTAGCGGGGTACCAAGAGACCCAGTACTTC

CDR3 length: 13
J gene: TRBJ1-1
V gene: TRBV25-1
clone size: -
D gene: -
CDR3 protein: CASSETGGTEAFF
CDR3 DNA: TGTGCCAGCAGTGAGACGGGGGGTACTGAAGCTTTCTTT

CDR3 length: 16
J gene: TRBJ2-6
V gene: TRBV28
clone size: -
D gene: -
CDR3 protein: CASSFAGSSGANVLTF
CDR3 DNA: TGTGCCAGCAGTTTCGCTGGGAGCTCTGGGGCCAACGTCCTGACTTTC

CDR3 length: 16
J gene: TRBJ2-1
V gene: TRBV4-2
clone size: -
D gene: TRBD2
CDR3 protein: CASSPQGTSGNNEQFF
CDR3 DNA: TGTGCCAGCAGCCCTCAAGGGACTAGCGGGAACAATGAGCAGTTCTTC

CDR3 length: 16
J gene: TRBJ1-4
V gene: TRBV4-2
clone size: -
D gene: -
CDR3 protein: CASSQGAGGLSEKLFF
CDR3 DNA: TGTGCCAGCAGCCAAGGAGCCGGGGGACTTAGTGAAAAACTGTTTTTT

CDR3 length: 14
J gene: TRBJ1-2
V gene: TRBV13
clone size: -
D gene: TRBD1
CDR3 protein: CASSLGTGGYGYTF
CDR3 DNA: TGTGCCAGCAGCTTAGGGACAGGGGGTTATGGCTACACCTTC

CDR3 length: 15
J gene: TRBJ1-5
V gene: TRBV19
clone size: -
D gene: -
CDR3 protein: CASSIELGAGQPQHF
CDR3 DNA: TGTGCCAGTAGTATAGAGTTAGGAGCAGGGCAGCCCCAGCATTTT

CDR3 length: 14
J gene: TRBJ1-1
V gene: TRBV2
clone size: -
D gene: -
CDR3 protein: CASSSVNMNTEAFF
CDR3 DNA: TGTGCCAGCAGTTCAGTAAATATGAACACTGAAGCTTTCTTT

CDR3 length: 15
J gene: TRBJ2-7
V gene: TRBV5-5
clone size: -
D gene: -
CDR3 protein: CASSPEVGTSYEQYF
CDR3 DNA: TGTGCCAGCAGCCCGGAGGTCGGAACCTCCTACGAGCAGTACTTC

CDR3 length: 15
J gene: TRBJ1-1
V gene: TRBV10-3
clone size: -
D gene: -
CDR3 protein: CAITRDTGGWTEAFF
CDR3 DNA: TGTGCCATCACCCGGGACACCGGGGGATGGACTGAAGCTTTCTTT

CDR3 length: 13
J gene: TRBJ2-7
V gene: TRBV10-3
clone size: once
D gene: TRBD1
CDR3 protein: CAITGTDSYEQYF
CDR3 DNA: TGTGCCATCACCGGGACAGATTCCTACGAGCAGTACTTC

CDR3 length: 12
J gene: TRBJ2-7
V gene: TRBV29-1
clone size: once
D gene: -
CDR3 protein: CSVVVWSYEQYF
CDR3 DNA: TGCAGCGTTGTAGTTTGGTCCTACGAGCAGTACTTC

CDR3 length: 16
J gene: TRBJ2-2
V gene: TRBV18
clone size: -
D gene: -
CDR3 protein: CASSPDSQGPTGELFF
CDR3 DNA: TGTGCCAGCTCACCCGACAGCCAGGGGCCTACCGGGGAGCTGTTTTTT

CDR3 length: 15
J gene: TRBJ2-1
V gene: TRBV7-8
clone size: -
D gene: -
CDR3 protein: CASSSGLNSYNEQFF
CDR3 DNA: TGTGCCAGCAGCTCGGGACTGAACTCCTACAATGAGCAGTTCTTC

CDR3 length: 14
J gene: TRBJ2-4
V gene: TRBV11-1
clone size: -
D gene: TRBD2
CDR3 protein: CASSSTSGSNIQYF
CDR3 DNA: TGTGCCAGCAGCTCGACTAGCGGCTCAAACATTCAGTACTTC

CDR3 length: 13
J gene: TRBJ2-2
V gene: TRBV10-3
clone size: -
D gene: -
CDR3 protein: CAISLDITGELFF
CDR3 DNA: TGTGCCATCAGTCTTGACATCACCGGGGAGCTGTTTTTT

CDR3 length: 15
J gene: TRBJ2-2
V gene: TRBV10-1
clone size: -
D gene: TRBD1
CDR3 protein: CASSETGGIAGELFF
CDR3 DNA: TGCGCCAGCAGTGAGACAGGGGGCATAGCCGGGGAGCTGTTTTTT

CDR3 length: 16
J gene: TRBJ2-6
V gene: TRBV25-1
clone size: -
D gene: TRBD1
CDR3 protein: CASSRTGISGANVLTF
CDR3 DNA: TGTGCCAGCAGCCGGACAGGGATCTCTGGGGCCAACGTCCTGACTTTC

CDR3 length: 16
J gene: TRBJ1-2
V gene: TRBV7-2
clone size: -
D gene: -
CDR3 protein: CASSPHARGQASGYTF
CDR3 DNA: TGTGCCAGCAGCCCCCACGCGAGAGGGCAGGCCTCTGGCTACACCTTC

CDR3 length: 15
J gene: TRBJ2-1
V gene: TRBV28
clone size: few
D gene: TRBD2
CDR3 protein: CASSFPRGGLNEQFF
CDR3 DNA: TGTGCCAGCAGTTTCCCGCGGGGGGGCCTCAATGAGCAGTTCTTC

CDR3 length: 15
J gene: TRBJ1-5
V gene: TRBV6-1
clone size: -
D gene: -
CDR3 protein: CASRNAPYSNQPQHF
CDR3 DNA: TGTGCCAGCAGAAACGCCCCTTATAGCAATCAGCCCCAGCATTTT

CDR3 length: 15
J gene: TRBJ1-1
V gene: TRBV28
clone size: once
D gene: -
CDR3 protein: CASSLPGLMNTEAFF
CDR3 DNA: TGTGCCAGCAGTTTGCCAGGGCTCATGAACACTGAAGCTTTCTTT

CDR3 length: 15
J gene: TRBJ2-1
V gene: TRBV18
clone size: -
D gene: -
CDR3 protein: CASSQQGSSYNEQFF
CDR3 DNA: TGTGCCAGCTCGCAACAGGGTAGTTCCTACAATGAGCAGTTCTTC

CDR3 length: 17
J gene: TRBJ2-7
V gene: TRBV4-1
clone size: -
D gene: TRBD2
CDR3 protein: CASSQGTSGRPTYEQYF
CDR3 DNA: TGCGCCAGCAGCCAAGGGACTAGCGGGCGACCAACCTACGAGCAGTACTTC